This TCR beta chain was captured in a study of T cell repertoires in cytomegalovirus infection. This clonotype was counted between two and nine times. Its antigen is not identified. TCRdb called the reads again in MiXCR, with one record for every CDR3 protein. The repertoire consists of some 310,000 distinct CDR3 sequences, with approximately 25% occurring once and the leading ten covering about an eighth. The CDR3 sequence is 17 residues long. J gave up 8 bases and V 3 bases, and 7 bases lay outside the gene matches. Looked up from germline, CDR1 is SGHVS and CDR2 is FQNEAQ. The chain employs TRBV7-8 and TRBJ2-1; TRBD2 aligns across 16 bases. The source material was cultured PBMCs, sampled from culture after CMV antigen stimulation. The sequence came from a human donor in good health (CMV status not recorded). Some clones in this sample may be carry-over from other donors' samples. CDR3 protein: CASSLGPGLAGGDEQFF. The DNA for the CDR3 is TGTGCCAGCAGCTTGGGTCCGGGACTAGCGGGAGGGGATGAGCAGTTCTTC. The whole variable domain, filled in from reference TRBV7-8 and TRBJ2-1, reads GAGVSQSPRYKVAKRGQDVALRCDPISGHVSLFWYQQALGQGPEFLTYFQNEAQLDKSGLPSDRFFAERPEGSVSTLKIQRTQQEDSAVYLCASSLGPGLAGGDEQFFGPGTRLTVL.